Shown below are 2 T cell receptor beta chains from a single sample sequenced in a study of T cell repertoires in MIS-A myocarditis. Libraries were prepared by immunoSEQ multiplex PCR; TCRdb keeps only in-frame clonotypes and omits some of them. This table has about 15,000 clones, around 70% appearing once. The material sequenced was left ventricle heart tissue obtained at autopsy. These receptors were taken from a man aged 18 to 29 with fulminant myocarditis from multisystem inflammatory syndrome in adults (MIS-A) after COVID-19.

The gene calls are TRBV5-1 and TRBJ2-7; 9 bases are shared with TRBD1. Germline V CDR1 and CDR2: SGHRS, YFSETQ. Trimming took 0 bases from V and 5 from J; bases not matched to a gene: 15. The CDR3 has 18 residues. The CDR3 nucleotides read TGCGCCAGCAGCTTGGACTTTGGGTCCGGGACAGGGTTAAACGAGCAGTACTTC. Translated, it gives CASSLDFGSGTGLNEQYF.

The chain joins TRBV6-2 or TRBV6-3 to TRBJ1-5; no definite D call. This CDR3 comprises 12 residues. CDR1 MNHEY and CDR2 SVGEGT come from the germline V gene. Trimming removed 2 bases at V and 7 bases at J, with 6 bases between. This CDR3 is CASSYAGQPQHF. As DNA, the CDR3 is TGTGCCAGCAGTTACGCGGGACAGCCCCAGCATTTT.